Presented here are 31 T cell receptor beta chains from one specimen sequenced in a study of T cells after yellow fever vaccination. TCRdb processed the 5' RACE reads anew with MiXCR; each CDR3 protein has one entry. This table has approximately 250,000 distinct CDR3 sequences, around 5.2% appearing once. The sequenced sample was CD4+ T cells sorted from PBMCs, obtained on the day of the yellow fever booster vaccination. The receptors here all came from a man aged 18 to 30 who received the YFV17D yellow fever vaccine.

The genes are TRBV5-1 and TRBJ2-1; D is uncertain. The CDR3 has 12 residues. V lost 0 bases and J 8 bases, leaving 6 bases between the germline ends. Germline CDR1 and CDR2: SGHRS and YFSETQ. The CDR3 DNA reads TGCGCCAGCAGCTTGGGTAGAGATGAGCAGTTCTTC. Amino acid sequence: CASSLGRDEQFF.

This clonotype was counted a few times. V gene TRBV7-3 combines with J gene TRBJ2-3, with D possibly TRBD2 on 5 matching bases. The germline V gene encodes CDR1 SGHTA and CDR2 FQGTGA. The CDR3 has 15 amino acids. V lost 2 bases to trimming and J lost 1 base, with 10 bases between them. The CDR3 DNA sequence: TGTGCCAGCAGCTTATATCTGGGAGGCACAGATACGCAGTATTTT. It translates to CASSLYLGGTDTQYF.

This clonotype was counted only a few times. This chain joins TRBV7-2 and TRBJ2-1; D uncertain. V lost 4 bases and J 8 bases, leaving 9 bases between the germline ends. This CDR3 is 12 amino acids long. CDR1 is SGHTA, CDR2 FQGNSA, per germline. The CDR3 here is CASSSSVYEQFF. CDR3 nucleotide sequence: TGTGCCAGCAGCTCTAGTGTCTATGAGCAGTTCTTC.

The chain employs TRBV6-5 and TRBJ1-1; D is unresolved. V lost 0 bases and J 7 bases, leaving 12 bases between the germline ends. The germline CDR1 and CDR2 sequences are MNHEY and SVGAGI. The CDR3 totals 14 residues. This chain's CDR3 is CASSYSSPEVEAFF. The CDR3 DNA reads TGTGCCAGCAGTTACTCGAGCCCGGAGGTTGAAGCTTTCTTT.

This clonotype has more than one count but fewer than ten. The chain carries TRBV4-1 and TRBJ2-1; D not resolved. V shed 1 base and J shed 5 bases, with 15 bases lying between them. This CDR3 has 16 amino acids. Germline V gives CDR1 MGHRA, CDR2 YSYEKL. CDR3 coding DNA: TGCGCCAGCAGCCAAGGGCCCTACAGACCTGACAATGAGCAGTTCTTC. Translated: CASSQGPYRPDNEQFF.

This clonotype was seen only a few times. The J gene is TRBJ2-2, the V gene TRBV4-1; 10 bases are a match to TRBD2. CDR3 length: 17 residues. Per the germline V gene, CDR1 is MGHRA and CDR2 is YSYEKL. V lost 1 base to trimming and J lost 1 base; unmatched junction nucleotides: 3. CDR3 residues: CASSQVASGGNTGELFF. CDR3 coding DNA: TGCGCCAGCAGCCAAGTTGCTAGCGGGGGGAACACCGGGGAGCTGTTTTTT.

In its sample, this clonotype was seen many times. This chain connects TRBV28 to TRBJ2-7; 8 bases are a match to TRBD1. Germline-derived CDR1 and CDR2 are MDHEN and SYDVKM. The CDR3 totals 14 residues. V trimming: 5 bases; J trimming: 5 bases; junction bases outside the gene matches: 8. Written as DNA, the CDR3 is TGTGCCAGCAGTGCAGGGGGCCCCCGGGACGAGCAGTACGTC. Protein: CASSAGGPRDEQYV.

This clonotype has a count of ten or more. This chain connects TRBV6-5 to TRBJ2-7; D possibly uses TRBD1 or TRBD2 (5 bases each). Between the trimmed V and J ends, which lost 6 bases and 2 bases, there was a span of 11 bases. Germline CDR1 and CDR2: MNHEY and SVGAGI. CDR3 length: 13 residues. This CDR3 reads CASSQGVTYEQYF. The CDR3 DNA reads as TGTGCCAGCAGCCAGGGAGTAACCTACGAGCAGTACTTC.

This clonotype was detected many times. V and J are TRBV28 and TRBJ2-7; D may be TRBD1 (7 bases). The CDR3 covers 14 residues. In germline, CDR1 is MDHEN, CDR2 SYDVKM. Trimming removed 3 bases at V and 5 bases at J, with 14 bases between. CDR3 protein: CASSLEGAPHEQYV. In DNA, the CDR3 is TGTGCCAGCAGTTTGGAGGGGGCGCCTCACGAGCAGTACGTC.

The rearrangement links TRBV20-1 to TRBJ2-7; D is unclear. CDR1 DFQATT and CDR2 SNEGSKA come from the germline V gene (reference sequence). CDR3 length: 12 residues. Trimming cost V 0 bases and J 3 bases, with 6 bases left between them. CDR3 bases: TGCAGTGCTAGAGAAGGGCACTACGAGCAGTACTTC. It yields the protein CSAREGHYEQYF.

The gene calls are TRBV2 and TRBJ1-1; maybe TRBD1 (6 bases). CDR1 is SNHLY, CDR2 FYNNEI, per germline. The CDR3 contains 14 residues. Deletions cut 8 bases from V and 5 bases from J, with 18 bases between. The CDR3 sequence: CASAERTEGTEAFF. The CDR3 coding sequence is TGTGCCAGCGCGGAGAGGACAGAGGGAACTGAAGCTTTCTTT.

The chain joins TRBV6-2 or TRBV6-3 to TRBJ1-3; no clear D. V was cut by 2 bases and J by 0 bases, with 11 bases left in between. CDR3 size: 16 residues. Germline values: CDR1 MNHEY, CDR2 SVGEGT. The CDR3 region has the DNA TGTGCCAGCAGTTACCTGGACGGGATCTCTGGAAACACCATATATTTT. It yields the protein CASSYLDGISGNTIYF.

The genes are TRBV18 and TRBJ1-6; D perhaps matches TRBD1 (5 bases). This CDR3 comprises 17 residues. Germline V gene sequence: CDR1 KGHSH, CDR2 LQKENI. Trimming stripped 1 base from V and 8 bases from J, with 18 bases between. Here the CDR3 reads CASSPQDLQEPYSPLHF. CDR3 in DNA: TGTGCCAGCTCACCACAAGATTTACAGGAACCATATTCACCCCTCCACTTT.

The rearrangement joins TRBV11-2 to TRBJ1-2, with 9 bases fitting TRBD1. CDR1 is SGHAT, CDR2 FQNNGV, per germline. Losses at the gene ends were 4 bases for V and 3 bases for J; bases not matched to a gene: 3. This CDR3 comprises 14 residues. The CDR3 is CASSSRTGDYGYTF. For the CDR3, the DNA is TGTGCCAGCAGCTCCCGGACAGGGGACTATGGCTACACCTTC.

This sequence joins TRBV5-4 and TRBJ2-3, with D hard to call. The germline gives CDR1 SGHNT, CDR2 YYREEE (reference sequence). Trimming took off 2 bases at V and 2 bases at J, with 15 bases between the two ends. The CDR3 contains 16 residues. The CDR3 coding sequence is TGTGCCAGCAGCTTCCTCGGGTCAGGCATCACAGATACGCAGTATTTT. Its protein is CASSFLGSGITDTQYF.

The table lists this clonotype with many counts. The V and J genes are TRBV12-3 or TRBV12-4 and TRBJ1-2, with 8 bases matching TRBD1. Trimming cost V 5 bases and J 5 bases; bases outside gene matches: 4. The CDR3 has 13 amino acids. In DNA form, the CDR3 reads TGTGCCAGCAGTCGACAGGGGCGTTATGGCTACACCTTC. This gives the protein CASSRQGRYGYTF.

This clonotype was counted many times. The J gene is TRBJ2-7, the V gene TRBV29-1; D unclear. Germline V gene lookup returns CDR1 SQVTM and CDR2 ANQGSEA. CDR3 length equals 13 residues. V was shortened by 7 bases and J by 3 bases, with 16 bases between the two germline ends. This CDR3 is CSAQDGGGYEQYF. The CDR3 bases are TGCAGCGCCCAGGACGGCGGCGGCTACGAGCAGTACTTC.

The rearrangement joins TRBV7-2 to TRBJ2-7; perhaps D is TRBD1 or TRBD2 (5 bases each). The CDR3 runs 13 residues. The V gene lost 1 base and the J gene lost 4 bases, with 8 bases spanning the gap. Germline V gene sequence: CDR1 SGHTA, CDR2 FQGNSA. The CDR3 DNA sequence: TGTGCCAGCAGCTTAGTGGGGGAATACGAGCAGTACTTC. The encoded protein is CASSLVGEYEQYF.

This clonotype was seen more than once but under ten times. This sequence joins TRBV7-2 and TRBJ1-2; D might be TRBD1 (6 bases). Trimming left V 2 bases short and J 1 base short, with 11 bases between. The CDR3 is made up of 15 amino acids. Germline loops: CDR1 SGHTA, CDR2 FQGNSA. The DNA of the CDR3 is TGTGCCAGCAGCTTATGGCCAGGGGATAACTATGGCTACACCTTC. This gives the protein CASSLWPGDNYGYTF.

V usage is TRBV28 and J usage is TRBJ2-2; the match to TRBD2 covers 9 bases. The V segment lost 1 base and the J segment 13 bases; nucleotides outside the gene matches: 1. This CDR3 region has 12 residues. CDR1 is MDHEN, CDR2 SYDVKM, per germline. The CDR3, as DNA: TGTGCCAGCAGTTTATCACTAGCGGGGCTGTTTTTT. Amino acid sequence: CASSLSLAGLFF.

This clonotype appeared a few times. This chain joins TRBV11-3 and TRBJ2-2, with D unresolved. There are 14 residues in the CDR3. Looked up from germline, CDR1 is SGHNT and CDR2 is YENEEA. Trimming left V 2 bases short and J 4 bases short, with 8 bases between. The CDR3 nucleotides read TGTGCCAGCAGCTTAAGCTGGGGCACCGGGGAGCTGTTTTTT. It codes for CASSLSWGTGELFF.

This clonotype has ten or more counts. The rearrangement uses TRBV5-1 and TRBJ1-2, with D perhaps matching TRBD1 (6 bases). CDR1 is SGHRS and CDR2 is YFSETQ in the germline V gene. The CDR3 spans 14 residues. Trimming left V 4 bases short and J 3 bases short, with 13 bases between. CDR3 in DNA: TGCGCCAGCAGCCCGCCGGACAGCCACTATGGCTACACCTTC. This sequence encodes CASSPPDSHYGYTF.

The chain joins TRBV19 to TRBJ2-6; D perhaps matches TRBD1 (6 bases). Germline CDR1 and CDR2: LNHDA and SQIVND (reference sequence). The CDR3 contains 16 residues. The ends were cut back, 9 bases at V and 2 bases at J, with 17 bases in the middle. This chain's CDR3 is CASQGMMAPGANVLTF. As DNA, the CDR3 is TGTGCCAGCCAGGGGATGATGGCGCCTGGGGCCAACGTCCTGACTTTC.

In this sample, this clonotype turned up a few times. V usage is TRBV4-3 and J usage is TRBJ2-2; TRBD1 matches 11 bases. CDR1 is LGHNA, CDR2 YSLEER, per germline. The CDR3 sequence is 16 residues long. V was clipped by 4 bases and J by 4 bases; unmatched bases: 5. The DNA for the CDR3 is TGCGCCAGCAGCCTCGAGGGGACAGGGGGCACCGGGGAGCTGTTTTTT. Amino acids: CASSLEGTGGTGELFF.

This clonotype showed up many times. The V gene is TRBV6-6, the J gene TRBJ2-1; 9 positions agree with TRBD2. Losses at the gene ends were 7 bases for V and 8 bases for J; bases not matched to a gene: 9. The CDR3 loop spans 14 amino acids. Germline V CDR1 and CDR2: MNHNY, SVGAGI (reference sequence). The CDR3 bases are TGTGCCAGCAACCCGGGACTAGCTTACTATGAGCAGTTCTTC. Amino acids: CASNPGLAYYEQFF.

This chain joins TRBV12-3 or TRBV12-4 and TRBJ2-3; 8 bases fit TRBD1. This CDR3 contains 16 residues. After removal of 4 bases from V and 6 bases from J, the junction contained 12 bases not matched to a gene. This CDR3 is CASSSTGTGARDTQYF. Here the CDR3 DNA reads TGTGCCAGCAGTTCAACCGGGACAGGTGCCAGGGATACGCAGTATTTT.

This clonotype has more than one count but fewer than ten. V usage is TRBV6-5 and J usage is TRBJ2-1, with a possible D match to TRBD2 (5 bases). Germline V CDR1 and CDR2: MNHEY, SVGAGI. The CDR3 is 13 amino acids. Trimming pared 5 bases from V and 10 bases from J, leaving 15 bases between. The CDR3 is CASSHGVNGEQFF. DNA for the CDR3: TGTGCCAGCAGTCACGGGGTCAACGGAGAGCAGTTCTTC.

DNA of the CDR3: TGTGCCAGCAGTCCAGGGGACAGGGGATACACTAATGAAAAACTGTTTTTT. This codes for CASSPGDRGYTNEKLFF. The chain recombines TRBV27 with TRBJ1-4; 10 bases agree with TRBD1. Looked up from germline, CDR1 is MNHEY and CDR2 is SMNVEV (reference sequence). The V gene end was trimmed by 5 bases and the J gene end by 2 bases; junction bases not matched to a gene: 8. This CDR3 has 17 amino acids. Based on the CDR3 plus reference TRBV27 and TRBJ1-4, the full variable domain is EAQVTQNPRYLITVTGKKLTVTCSQNMNHEYMSWYRQDPGLGLRQIYYSMNVEVTDKGDVPEGYKVSRKEKRNFPLILESPSPNQTSLYFCASSPGDRGYTNEKLFFGSGTQLSVL.

The chain uses TRBV7-2 and TRBJ1-4; D not resolved. This CDR3 is built from 13 residues. Germline V lookup: CDR1 SGHTA, CDR2 FQGNSA. Between the trimmed V and J ends, which lost 2 bases and 5 bases, there was a span of 6 bases. The CDR3 loop is CASSLRHNEKLFF. The CDR3 DNA reads TGTGCCAGCAGCTTACGGCACAATGAAAAACTGTTTTTT.

This clonotype showed up many times. The chain employs TRBV5-1 and TRBJ1-1; 7 bases align to TRBD1. Germline V gene data show CDR1 as SGHRS and CDR2 as YFSETQ. V gave up 4 bases and J gave up 8 bases; unmatched junction bases: 11. The CDR3 is 14 residues long. The CDR3 protein is CASSNTGARREAFF. The CDR3, as DNA: TGCGCCAGCAGCAATACAGGGGCCCGGCGGGAAGCTTTCTTT.

This clonotype was seen more than once but under ten times. The chain is built from TRBV6-4 and TRBJ1-2; D is possibly TRBD1 (5 bases). From germline, CDR1 is MRHNA and CDR2 SNTAGT. The CDR3 extends over 12 amino acids. With 6 bases removed from V and 8 bases from J, the gap between germline ends came to 13 bases. The CDR3 region is CASRAGWGGYTF. DNA of the CDR3: TGTGCCAGCAGGGCAGGATGGGGCGGCTACACCTTC.